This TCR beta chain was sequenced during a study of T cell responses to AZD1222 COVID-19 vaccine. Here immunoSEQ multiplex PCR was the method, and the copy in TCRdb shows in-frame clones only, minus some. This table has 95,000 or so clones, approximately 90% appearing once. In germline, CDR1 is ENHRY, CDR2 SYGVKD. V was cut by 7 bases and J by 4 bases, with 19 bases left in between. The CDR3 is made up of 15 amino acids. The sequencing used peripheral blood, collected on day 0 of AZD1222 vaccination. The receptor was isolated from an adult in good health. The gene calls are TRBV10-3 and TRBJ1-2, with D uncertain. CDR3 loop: CAINVVADSSYGYTF. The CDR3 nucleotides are TGTGCCATCAACGTCGTGGCCGACTCCTCCTATGGCTACACCTTC.